This note documents a single T cell receptor (beta chain) sequence. Its cognate antigen is unknown. 13 Jbeta primers and 60 Vbeta primers were used for the PCR. TCRdb keeps only in-frame clones here, not all; method: immunoSEQ multiplex PCR. Here the sample spans fewer than 300,000 clones, around 86% being singletons. This sample is part of a study of cytomegalovirus exposure and HLA in healthy donors. Findings and limits, study-wide: Some V segments could not be told apart, so they were left out, TRBV6-2 and TRBV6-3 among them.

CDR3 length equals 15 residues. Trimming removed 4 bases at V and 0 bases at J, with 11 bases between. The germline gives CDR1 SGHTA, CDR2 FQGTGA. V is TRBV7-3 and J is TRBJ2-3; TRBD1 might be the D (6 bases). This clonotype was obtained from a man in his forties or fifties in good health and CMV-seropositive. Sequenced: PBMCs. The CDR3 sequence is CASSSTGSSTDTQYF. CDR3 DNA: TGTGCCAGCAGCTCCACAGGGTCGAGCACAGATACGCAGTATTTT.